This TCR beta chain was recorded in a study of PD-1 blockade in classical Hodgkin lymphoma. Germline-derived CDR1 and CDR2 are GTSNPN and SVGIG (reference sequence). With V trimmed by 0 bases and J by 9 bases, 23 bases remained unmatched. The CDR3 spans 20 residues. Time point reported: cycle 4 day 1 (C4D1), after more than five weeks of nivolumab. Relapse after autologous stem cell transplantation occurred in every patient, and brentuximab vedotin exposure varied. Profiled with immunoSEQ multiplex PCR; TCRdb holds only in-frame clones, not every one. The data hold 40,000 to 45,000 clones, with roughly two thirds observed a single time.

Sequenced material: peripheral blood mononuclear cells (PBMCs), taken before the fourth cycle of nivolumab. This receptor was identified in a human donor with classical Hodgkin lymphoma. V is TRBV30 and J is TRBJ1-6, with 7 bases lining up with TRBD1. The DNA of the CDR3 is TGTGCCTGGAGTGTATATTCGGGACAGAGGTTACCAACCCCCACTTCACCCCTCCACTTT. Amino acids: CAWSVYSGQRLPTPTSPLHF.